The 21 T cell receptor beta chains reported below all come from one sample, sequenced in a study of blood T cell repertoires in COVID-19. Sequencing was performed with immunoSEQ multiplex PCR; in TCRdb, only in-frame clones are kept and a portion is missing. The sample carries approximately 140,000 clones, more than 75% recorded once. Material for sequencing was peripheral blood. These receptors were obtained from an elderly man with acute or convalescent COVID-19.

This rearrangement joins TRBV18 to TRBJ2-2; the D gene is possibly TRBD2 (6 bases). Per germline, CDR1 KGHSH and CDR2 LQKENI. Trimming took 8 bases from V and 2 from J, leaving 12 bases between them. The CDR3 extends over 14 amino acids. The CDR3 nucleotides are TGTGCCAGCACCGGGACTGTTAACACCGGGGAGCTGTTTTTT. Translated, it gives CASTGTVNTGELFF. Drawing the rest from reference TRBV18 and TRBJ2-2, the complete variable domain is NAGVMQNPRHLVRRRGQEARLRCSPMKGHSHVYWYRQLPEEGLKFMVYLQKENIIDESGMPKERFSAEFPKEGPSILRIQQVVRGDSAAYFCASTGTVNTGELFFGEGSRLTVL.

The rearrangement uses TRBV27 and TRBJ1-2; TRBD1 matches at 8 bases. CDR1 and CDR2 from the germline V gene are MNHEY and SMNVEV (reference sequence). The CDR3 runs 15 residues. V dropped 6 bases and J dropped 4; count of bases not matched to a gene: 10. CDR3 sequence reads: CASSPGGSLFYGYTF. The CDR3 DNA sequence: TGTGCCAGCAGCCCAGGGGGCAGTCTATTCTATGGCTACACCTTC.

V and J are TRBV12-3 or TRBV12-4 and TRBJ1-2; no clear D gene. The CDR3 contains 11 residues. Trimming stripped 2 bases from V and 10 bases from J, with 8 bases between. CDR3 sequence: CASSLLDLYTF. CDR3 in DNA: TGTGCCAGCAGTTTATTAGATCTCTACACCTTC.

In nucleotides, the CDR3 is TGTGCCAGCAGCCGGACACTATCGACCGGGGAGCTGTTTTTT. Its translation: CASSRTLSTGELFF. The V gene is TRBV5-6, the J gene TRBJ2-2; a possible D gene is TRBD1 (5 bases). The CDR3 contains 14 residues. V gave up 4 bases and J gave up 5 bases, with 12 bases separating them. Looked up from germline, CDR1 is SGHDT and CDR2 is YYEEEE. The full variable domain, in which reference TRBV5-6 and TRBJ2-2 provide the parts outside the CDR3, is DAGVTQSPTHLIKTRGQQVTLRCSPKSGHDTVSWYQQALGQGPQFIFQYYEEEERQRGNFPDRFSGHQFPNYSSELNVNALLLGDSALYLCASSRTLSTGELFFGEGSRLTVL.

The chain uses TRBV6-2 or TRBV6-3 and TRBJ2-1; the match to TRBD1 covers 9 bases. The CDR3 totals 15 residues. Germline V gene data show CDR1 as MNHEY and CDR2 as SVGEGT. Trimming at V came to 2 bases and at J to 4 bases, leaving 3 bases not matched to a gene. CDR3 amino acids: CASSYGDRAYNEQFF. The CDR3 bases are TGTGCCAGCAGTTACGGGGACAGGGCTTACAATGAGCAGTTCTTC.

This clone has only one observation. V gene TRBV5-1 combines with J gene TRBJ2-5; 7 bases agree with TRBD1. With V trimmed by 6 bases and J by 4 bases, 9 bases remained unmatched. This CDR3 region has 14 residues. Per germline, CDR1 SGHRS and CDR2 YFSETQ. CDR3 bases: TGCGCCAGCACAGGGGGAACTTGGCGAGAGACCCAGTACTTC. This translates into CASTGGTWRETQYF.

The chain recombines TRBV10-3 with TRBJ2-7; 7 nucleotides line up with TRBD1. The germline CDR1 and CDR2 sequences are ENHRY and SYGVKD. The junction had 0 bases not matched to a gene; V was cut back by 0 bases and J by 1 base. The CDR3 covers 14 residues. CDR3 DNA: TGTGCCATCAGTGAGTCGACAGGGTCCTACGAGCAGTACTTC. Translation: CAISESTGSYEQYF.

The V and J genes are TRBV7-8 and TRBJ2-7; D gene unclear. This CDR3 comprises 14 residues. Per germline, CDR1 SGHVS and CDR2 FQNEAQ. Trimming cost V 2 bases and J 0 bases, with 8 bases left between them. The CDR3 coding sequence is TGTGCCAGCAGCTTAAACGGAGCCTCCTACGAGCAGTACTTC. It translates to CASSLNGASYEQYF.

The CDR3 protein is CASSTGLAGSRQYF. CDR3 coding DNA: TGTGCCAGCAGCACGGGACTAGCGGGGTCACGGCAGTACTTC. The chain carries TRBV5-6 and TRBJ2-7; 13 positions agree with TRBD2. Germline V gene lookup returns CDR1 SGHDT and CDR2 YYEEEE. The CDR3 length is 14 residues. V dropped 4 bases and J dropped 9; count of bases not matched to a gene: 7.

V and J are TRBV30 and TRBJ1-1, with 7 bases lining up with TRBD1. Trimming removed 2 bases from V and 3 bases from J; junction bases left unmatched: 6. Germline values: CDR1 GTSNPN, CDR2 SVGIG (reference sequence). The CDR3 is 14 residues long. CDR3 residues: CAWSPGTEYTEAFF. CDR3 DNA sequence: TGTGCCTGGAGTCCCGGGACAGAGTACACTGAAGCTTTCTTT.

This clone is a singleton in its sample. This chain joins TRBV28 and TRBJ2-1; D not resolved. V gave up 1 base and J gave up 7 bases, with 5 bases separating them. Germline V gives CDR1 MDHEN, CDR2 SYDVKM. This CDR3 spans 12 amino acids. CDR3 DNA: TGTGCCAGCAGTTTATTTATGAATGAGCAGTTCTTC. It translates to CASSLFMNEQFF.

This chain uses TRBV28 with TRBJ1-2; the D gene is possibly TRBD1 (6 bases). V was cut by 5 bases and J by 5 bases, with 15 bases left in between. This CDR3 is built from 14 residues. The V gene's germline CDR1 is MDHEN and CDR2 SYDVKM. The CDR3, as DNA: TGTGCCAGCAGTACCGCGACAGGACTTTATGGCTACACCTTC. It is translated as CASSTATGLYGYTF.

This chain links TRBV3-1 (or the pseudogene TRBV3-2) with TRBJ1-5; TRBD1 might be the D (6 bases). V was pared by 4 bases and J by 5 bases, with 12 bases between. Germline lookup yields CDR1 LGHDT and CDR2 YNNKEL (reference sequence). The CDR3 extends over 14 amino acids. This CDR3 is CASSLSGGYQPQHF. The CDR3 DNA is TGTGCCAGCAGCCTTAGTGGGGGCTATCAGCCCCAGCATTTT.

The chain combines TRBV7-9 with TRBJ2-5; 10 nucleotides match TRBD1. Looked up from germline, CDR1 is SEHNR and CDR2 is FQNEAQ (reference sequence). J gave up 0 bases and V 4 bases, and 5 bases lay outside the gene matches. There are 16 residues in the CDR3. The CDR3 nucleotides read TGTGCCAGCAGCTGGGGGACAGGGGTCGACCAAGAGACCCAGTACTTC. This sequence encodes CASSWGTGVDQETQYF.

The V gene is TRBV2, the J gene TRBJ2-7, with D possibly TRBD1 on 6 matching bases. V shed 6 bases and J shed 2 bases, with 14 bases lying between them. Germline loops: CDR1 SNHLY, CDR2 FYNNEI. The CDR3 extends over 14 amino acids. CDR3 protein: CASRPGQGTYEQYF. DNA for the CDR3: TGTGCCAGCAGGCCGGGACAAGGGACCTACGAGCAGTACTTC.

This rearrangement joins TRBV6-1 to TRBJ2-7; maybe TRBD1 (5 bases). V lost 3 bases and J 1 base, leaving 13 bases between the germline ends. The CDR3 consists of 15 residues. Germline assignment: CDR1 MNHNS and CDR2 SASEGT. CDR3 in DNA: TGTGCCAGCAGTGACCAGGGTCCTCCGTCCTACGAGCAGTACTTC. Translating it yields CASSDQGPPSYEQYF.

Note on this clone: At one of its ends the junction is not consistent with the germline gene, which may arise from a read error. The CDR3 sequence: CATSRDYQDRGRDF. Here the CDR3 DNA reads TGTGCCACCAGCAGAGATTACCAAGACAGGGGCAGGGACTTC. The chain carries TRBV15 and TRBJ2-7; 8 bases line up with TRBD1. CDR1 is LNHNV, CDR2 YYDKDF, per germline (reference sequence). CDR3 length: 14 residues.

The genes are TRBV11-1 and TRBJ2-7, with D uncertain. V was clipped by 2 bases and J by 0 bases, with 8 bases between them. The CDR3 extends over 14 amino acids. Germline V gives CDR1 SGHAT, CDR2 FQDESV (reference sequence). The CDR3 loop is CASSLSLSSYEQYF. As DNA, the CDR3 is TGTGCCAGCAGCTTATCCCTTAGCTCCTACGAGCAGTACTTC.

This chain uses TRBV3-1 (or the pseudogene TRBV3-2) with TRBJ1-3; D is unresolved. CDR1 LGHDT and CDR2 YNNKEL come from the germline V gene (reference sequence). Trimming took 1 base from V and 2 from J, leaving 6 bases between them. The CDR3 sequence is 14 residues long. CDR3 bases: TGTGCCAGCAGCCAAGGGGCAGCTGGAAACACCATATATTTT. Protein: CASSQGAAGNTIYF.

This chain uses TRBV19 with TRBJ2-7, with 10 bases fitting TRBD1. This CDR3 has 15 residues. The trim removed 4 bases at V and 3 bases at J, leaving 6 bases unmatched. CDR1 is LNHDA and CDR2 is SQIVND in the germline V gene (reference sequence). CDR3: CASSTPGQGIYEQYF. The CDR3, as DNA: TGTGCCAGTAGTACCCCGGGACAGGGGATCTACGAGCAGTACTTC. The full variable domain, in which reference TRBV19 and TRBJ2-7 provide the parts outside the CDR3, is DGGITQSPKYLFRKEGQNVTLSCEQNLNHDAMYWYRQDPGQGLRLIYYSQIVNDFQKGDIAEGYSVSREKKESFPLTVTSAQKNPTAFYLCASSTPGQGIYEQYFGPGTRLTVT.

This clone was picked up a small number of times. The rearrangement uses TRBV19 and TRBJ1-2; D not certain. The V end lost 5 bases, the J end lost 3 bases, and 10 bases lay between the germline ends. Germline V gene data show CDR1 as LNHDA and CDR2 as SQIVND (reference sequence). The CDR3 covers 13 residues. The CDR3 DNA reads as TGTGCCAGTAGTCCGAGGAGGGACTATGGCTACACCTTC. Protein product: CASSPRRDYGYTF. The full variable domain, completed using reference TRBV19 and TRBJ1-2, is DGGITQSPKYLFRKEGQNVTLSCEQNLNHDAMYWYRQDPGQGLRLIYYSQIVNDFQKGDIAEGYSVSREKKESFPLTVTSAQKNPTAFYLCASSPRRDYGYTFGSGTRLTVV.